The source of this TCR beta chain is a study of cytomegalovirus exposure and HLA in healthy donors (dated by TCRdb to the late 2010s). For the study in its entirety: According to a later analysis, one platform produced both the roughly 120 validation repertoires and the 666 repertoires of the first cohort. The aim of the study was to test whether cataloging public T cell receptors could identify signatures of past pathogen exposure. The study combined high-throughput TCR immunosequencing, statistical association of individual TCRs with disease status, and machine learning to predict cytomegalovirus infection status. In addition to the first cohort of 650 to 800 subjects, a separate validation cohort of approximately 130 different subjects was used. Paper-wide results and their limitations: While some public TCRs were present in many individuals, most TCR sequences turned up only very rarely across donors. Subsequent analysis determined that TCRs grouped into clusters in the first cohort also showed a tendency toward co-occurrence across the roughly 110 validation repertoires, and approximately 94% of cluster scores exceeded 0. The classifier was reported to diagnose cytomegalovirus status with high specificity and sensitivity in both the original and validation cohorts. A later analysis lacked HLA typing for the validation cohort, so it scored co-occurrence in that cohort across all 120 or so repertoires. A total of 150 to 200 TCR beta chains were listed by the study as associated with cytomegalovirus. A few of the identified cytomegalovirus-associated TCR beta chains were confirmed in vitro to be specific for cytomegalovirus antigens. It was suggested by the authors that the approach could potentially be generalized to other disease states and immunological phenotypes.

Turning to this clone: Its antigen specificity is not known. The sample holds no much larger clone one base away, and base qualities are not on file.

The donors belonged to the validation cohort of around 110 subjects, which was separate from the roughly 680-subject first cohort. The library was generated by the immunoSEQ multiplex PCR assay. As for the authors' bioinformatics: A statistical classification framework was built to diagnose cytomegalovirus status from the catalog of TCR beta chain sequences. TCRdb retrieved this table from immuneACCESS and kept in-frame rearrangements only. Not all clones are present; in checked studies, unresolved V genes account for under half, and no reason is known for the remainder. The V and J calls and clone size come from that table; D and trimming were worked out from the DNA. Counted in this sample were around 140,000 clones; roughly 87% of them appeared once. In total, the top ten clones hold 1% to 1.5% of the sample. Trimming removed 5 bases from V and 0 bases from J, leaving 11 bases between the germline ends. Spanning cysteine to phenylalanine, the CDR3 consists of 15 amino acids. Here the CDR3 DNA is all that survives: 45 bases in frame from base 1. CDR1 and CDR2 were assigned from the germline V gene as SGHTA and FQGNSA.

The sequencing sample was made of PBMCs. In this chain, TRBV7-2 is recombined with TRBJ1-3; 6 matching bases give a weak D call of TRBD1. The receptor's source is a young woman in good health and CMV-seronegative. The CDR3 here reads CASSPQDSSGNTIYF. The sequence in DNA is TGTGCCAGCAGCCCGCAGGACAGCTCTGGAAACACCATATATTTT.